The TCR beta chain described here comes from a study of T cell responses to AZD1222 COVID-19 vaccine. Study-level results: Across spike, vaccine-associated CD4 TCRs were found, dominant at 160-218 and 743-854. At baseline, seropositivity was found in only a handful of AZD1222 recipients.

As regards this clone: Antigen specificity is unknown.

Profiling relied on immunoSEQ multiplex PCR, and the TCRdb table lists in-frame clones only, not all of them. The sample records around 120,000 clones, roughly 91% being singletons. This CDR3 spans 15 amino acids. The germline V gene encodes CDR1 MRHNA and CDR2 SNTAGT. V was pared by 5 bases and J by 5 bases, with 3 bases of the junction left unmatched. Pooling covered second doses at about 4 or about 12 weeks. V usage is TRBV6-4 and J usage is TRBJ1-6, with 10 bases that match TRBD1. The sequenced sample was peripheral blood, obtained 28 days after the second AZD1222 dose. This clonotype originated in an adult who received the AZD1222 COVID-19 vaccine. DNA for the CDR3: TGTGCCAGCAGTCTCGGACAGGGGGATAATTCACCCCTCCACTTT. It specifies CASSLGQGDNSPLHF.